This T cell receptor beta chain appears in the sequencing data of a study of blood T cell repertoires in COVID-19. The wider study: Researchers got acute and convalescent COVID-19 samples from the United States, Italy and Spain. The analysed material was cDNA or gDNA that came from T cells, B-cell-depleted T cells, or PBMCs.

The V gene's germline CDR1 is MNHEY and CDR2 SMNVEV (reference sequence). This CDR3 is built from 16 residues. V shed 5 bases and J 0 bases; nucleotides not matched to a gene: 3. Authors' methods: Reference gene primers were amplified, and this amplification served to estimate nucleated cell counts. Produced via immunoSEQ multiplex PCR; TCRdb's table is partial and in-frame only. Clone size and the V and J calls come from that table; the DNA yielded D and trimming. The sample has about 160,000 clones, around 87% seen once. The chain links TRBV27 to TRBJ2-3; 12 bases fit TRBD2. Sequencing was carried out using peripheral blood. The sequence derives from a man at least 80 years old with acute or convalescent COVID-19. The CDR3 is CASSTGLAGSTDTQYF. CDR3 DNA sequence: TGTGCCAGCAGTACCGGACTAGCGGGGAGCACAGATACGCAGTATTTT.